This entry lists 5 T cell receptor beta chains sequenced from one sample in a study of blood T cell repertoires in COVID-19. TCRdb's table, derived via immunoSEQ multiplex PCR, lists solely in-frame clones and lacks some. The sample lists almost 100,000 clones; around nine tenths were seen once. What was sequenced was peripheral blood. These receptors were taken from a man aged 50 to 60 with acute or convalescent COVID-19.

The J gene is TRBJ1-5, the V gene TRBV2; TRBD1 is a possible D gene (5 bases). The V end lost 3 bases, the J end lost 8 bases, and 8 bases lay between the germline ends. The germline gives CDR1 SNHLY, CDR2 FYNNEI. The CDR3 is 12 amino acids. The CDR3 sequence is CASSEGGEPQHF. The CDR3 region has the DNA TGTGCCAGCAGTGAGGGGGGGGAGCCCCAGCATTTT.

J is TRBJ1-1 and V is TRBV7-9; no clear D. With 6 bases removed from V and 4 bases from J, the gap between germline ends came to 21 bases. Germline V gene data show CDR1 as SEHNR and CDR2 as FQNEAQ (reference sequence). The CDR3 contains 16 residues. The CDR3 DNA reads TGTGCCAGCAGTTCTGAACTAGGCAGAAGCCGCACTGAAGCTTTCTTT. Translated: CASSSELGRSRTEAFF.

The chain uses TRBV7-9 and TRBJ2-2; TRBD1 matches 7 bases. The CDR3 runs 14 residues. V was pared by 4 bases and J by 10 bases, with 9 bases of the junction left unmatched. Per germline, CDR1 SEHNR and CDR2 FQNEAQ (reference sequence). The chain's CDR3 is CASSSGQEPEELFF. The CDR3 DNA is TGTGCCAGCAGCTCTGGACAGGAGCCTGAGGAGCTGTTTTTT. Based on the CDR3 plus reference TRBV7-9 and TRBJ2-2, the full variable domain is DTGVSQNPRHKITKRGQNVTFRCDPISEHNRLYWYRQTLGQGPEFLTYFQNEAQLEKSRLLSDRFSAERPKGSFSTLEIQRTEQGDSAMYLCASSSGQEPEELFFGEGSRLTVL.

This chain links TRBV2 with TRBJ2-2, with 7 bases fitting TRBD1. This CDR3 comprises 14 residues. Germline CDR1 SNHLY, CDR2 FYNNEI. The junction had 5 bases not matched to a gene; V was cut back by 3 bases and J by 7 bases. CDR3 sequence reads: CASSDQGVSGELFF. In nucleotides, the CDR3 is TGTGCCAGCAGTGATCAGGGGGTCAGCGGGGAGCTGTTTTTT.

The chain recombines TRBV21-1 with TRBJ1-6. TRBV21-1 is an annotated pseudogene. CDR3 length: 17 residues. CDR3 bases: TGTGCCAGCAGCTTAGCCGGTCTGGGCTCCTATAATTCACCCCTCCACTTT. Translation: CASSLAGLGSYNSPLHF.